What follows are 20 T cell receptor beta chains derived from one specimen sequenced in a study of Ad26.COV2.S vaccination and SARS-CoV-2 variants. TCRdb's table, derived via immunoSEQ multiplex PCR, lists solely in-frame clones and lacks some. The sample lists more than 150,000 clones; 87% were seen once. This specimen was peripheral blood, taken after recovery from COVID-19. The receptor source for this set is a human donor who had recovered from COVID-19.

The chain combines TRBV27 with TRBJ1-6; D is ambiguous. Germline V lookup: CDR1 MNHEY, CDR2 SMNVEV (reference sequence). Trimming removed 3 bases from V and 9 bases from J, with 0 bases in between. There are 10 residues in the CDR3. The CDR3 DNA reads TGTGCCAGCAGTTTTTCACCCCTCCACTTT. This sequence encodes CASSFSPLHF.

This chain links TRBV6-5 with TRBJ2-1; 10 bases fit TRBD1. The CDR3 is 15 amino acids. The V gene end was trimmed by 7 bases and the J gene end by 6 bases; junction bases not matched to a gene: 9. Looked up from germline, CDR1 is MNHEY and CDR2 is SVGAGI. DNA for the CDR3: TGTGCCAGCATCCCCCGGGACAGGGGCGCCAATGAGCAGTTCTTC. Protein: CASIPRDRGANEQFF.

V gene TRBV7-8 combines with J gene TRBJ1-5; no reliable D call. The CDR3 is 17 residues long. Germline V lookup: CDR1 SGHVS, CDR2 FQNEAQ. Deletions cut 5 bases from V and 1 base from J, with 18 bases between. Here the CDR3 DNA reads TGTGCCAGCAGCACTCGCCTAGGAGTAAGGAGCAATCAGCCCCAGCATTTT. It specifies CASSTRLGVRSNQPQHF.

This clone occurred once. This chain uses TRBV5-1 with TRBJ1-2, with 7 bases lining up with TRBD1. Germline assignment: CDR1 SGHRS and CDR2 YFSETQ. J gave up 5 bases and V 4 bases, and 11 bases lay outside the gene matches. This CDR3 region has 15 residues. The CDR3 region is CASSPGRTGAYGYTF. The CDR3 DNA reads TGCGCCAGCAGCCCTGGTAGGACAGGTGCTTATGGCTACACCTTC.

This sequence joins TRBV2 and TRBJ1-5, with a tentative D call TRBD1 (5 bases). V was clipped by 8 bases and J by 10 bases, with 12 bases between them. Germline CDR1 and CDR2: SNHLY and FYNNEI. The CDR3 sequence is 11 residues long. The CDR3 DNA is TGTGCCAGCGGTCAGGGCAGACCCCAGCATTTT. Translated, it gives CASGQGRPQHF.

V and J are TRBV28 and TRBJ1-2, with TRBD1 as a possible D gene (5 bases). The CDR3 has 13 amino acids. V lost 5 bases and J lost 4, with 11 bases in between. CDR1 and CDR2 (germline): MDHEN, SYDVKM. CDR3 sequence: CASSQQGLYGYTF. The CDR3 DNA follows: TGTGCCAGCAGTCAGCAGGGTCTCTATGGCTACACCTTC.

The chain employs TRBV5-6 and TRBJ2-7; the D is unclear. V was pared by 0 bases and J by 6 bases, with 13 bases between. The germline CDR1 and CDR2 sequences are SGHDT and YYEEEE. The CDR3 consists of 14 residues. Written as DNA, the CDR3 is TGTGCCAGCAGCTTGGACAGAGGTGCGGCCGAGCAGTACTTC. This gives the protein CASSLDRGAAEQYF.

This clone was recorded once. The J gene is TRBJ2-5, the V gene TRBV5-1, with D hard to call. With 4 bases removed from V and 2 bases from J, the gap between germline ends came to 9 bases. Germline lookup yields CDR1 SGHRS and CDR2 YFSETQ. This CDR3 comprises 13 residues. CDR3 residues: CASSHPVQETQYF. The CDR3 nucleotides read TGCGCCAGCAGCCACCCGGTACAAGAGACCCAGTACTTC.

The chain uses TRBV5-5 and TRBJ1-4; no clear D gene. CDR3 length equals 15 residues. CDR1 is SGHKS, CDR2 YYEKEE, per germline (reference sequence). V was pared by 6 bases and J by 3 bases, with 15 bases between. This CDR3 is CASNRFPTANEKLFF. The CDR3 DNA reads TGTGCCAGCAACCGGTTTCCAACGGCTAATGAAAAACTGTTTTTT.

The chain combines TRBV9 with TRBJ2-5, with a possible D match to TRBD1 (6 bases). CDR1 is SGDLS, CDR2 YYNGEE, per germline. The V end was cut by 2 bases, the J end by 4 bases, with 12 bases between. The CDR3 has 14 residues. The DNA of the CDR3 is TGTGCCAGCAGCGTGGACAGTTTTGGAGAGACCCAGTACTTC. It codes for CASSVDSFGETQYF.

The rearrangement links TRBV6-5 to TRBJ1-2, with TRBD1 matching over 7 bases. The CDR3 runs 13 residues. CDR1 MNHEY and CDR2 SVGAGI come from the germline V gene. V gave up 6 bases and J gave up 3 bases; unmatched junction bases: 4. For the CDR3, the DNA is TGTGCCAGCAGGAGACAGGGCGACTATGGCTACACCTTC. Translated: CASRRQGDYGYTF.

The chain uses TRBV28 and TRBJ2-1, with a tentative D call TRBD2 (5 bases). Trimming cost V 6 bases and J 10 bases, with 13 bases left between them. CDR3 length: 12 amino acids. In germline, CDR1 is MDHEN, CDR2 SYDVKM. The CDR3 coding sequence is TGTGCCAGCAGCTGGAGGTCCGGAGAGCAGTTCTTC. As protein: CASSWRSGEQFF. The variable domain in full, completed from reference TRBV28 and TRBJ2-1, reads DVKVTQSSRYLVKRTGEKVFLECVQDMDHENMFWYRQDPGLGLRLIYFSYDVKMKEKGDIPEGYSVSREKKERFSLILESASTNQTSMYLCASSWRSGEQFFGPGTRLTVL.

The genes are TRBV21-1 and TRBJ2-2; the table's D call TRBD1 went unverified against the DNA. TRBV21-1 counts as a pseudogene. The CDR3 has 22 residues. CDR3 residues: CASSNGGTRDRGSEGGIGELFF. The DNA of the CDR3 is TGTGCCAGCAGCAACGGGGGGACCCGGGACAGGGGGTCTGAAGGAGGTATCGGGGAGCTGTTTTTT.

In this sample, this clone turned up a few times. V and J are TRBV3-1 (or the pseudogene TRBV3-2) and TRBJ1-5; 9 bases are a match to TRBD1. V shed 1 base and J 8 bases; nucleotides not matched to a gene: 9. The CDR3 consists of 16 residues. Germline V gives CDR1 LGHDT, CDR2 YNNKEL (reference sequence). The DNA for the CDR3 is TGTGCCAGCAGCCAAGCAGGGACAGGGAGGGGCAAGCCCCAGCATTTT. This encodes CASSQAGTGRGKPQHF.

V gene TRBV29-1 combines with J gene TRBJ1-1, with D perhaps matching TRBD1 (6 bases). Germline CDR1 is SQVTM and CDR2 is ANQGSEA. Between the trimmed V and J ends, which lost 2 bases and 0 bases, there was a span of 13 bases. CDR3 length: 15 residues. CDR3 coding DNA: TGCAGCGTTGAACAGGGGATGGGGATGAACACTGAAGCTTTCTTT. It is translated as CSVEQGMGMNTEAFF.

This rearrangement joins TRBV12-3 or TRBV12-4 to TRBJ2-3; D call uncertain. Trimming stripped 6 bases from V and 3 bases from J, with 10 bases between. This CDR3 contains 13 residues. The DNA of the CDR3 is TGTGCCAGCAGGACCAAAGGGACAGATACGCAGTATTTT. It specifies CASRTKGTDTQYF.

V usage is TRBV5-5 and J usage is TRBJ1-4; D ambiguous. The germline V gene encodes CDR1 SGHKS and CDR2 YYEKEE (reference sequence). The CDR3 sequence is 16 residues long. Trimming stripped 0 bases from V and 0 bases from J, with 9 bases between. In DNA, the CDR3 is TGTGCCAGCAGCTTGGCCTTAGGTGCAACTAATGAAAAACTGTTTTTT. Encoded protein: CASSLALGATNEKLFF.

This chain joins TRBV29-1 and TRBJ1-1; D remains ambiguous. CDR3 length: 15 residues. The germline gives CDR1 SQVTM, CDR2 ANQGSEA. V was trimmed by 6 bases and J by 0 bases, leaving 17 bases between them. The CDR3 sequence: CSVLEGPVLNTEAFF. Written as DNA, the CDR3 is TGCAGCGTACTCGAAGGGCCAGTCTTGAACACTGAAGCTTTCTTT.

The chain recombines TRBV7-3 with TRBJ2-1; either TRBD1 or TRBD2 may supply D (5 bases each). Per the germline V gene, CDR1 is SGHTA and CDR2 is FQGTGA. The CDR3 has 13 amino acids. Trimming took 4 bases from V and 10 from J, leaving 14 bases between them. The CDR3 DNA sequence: TGTGCCAGCAGCTCCCTCCCGGGACGGGAGCAGTTCTTC. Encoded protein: CASSSLPGREQFF.

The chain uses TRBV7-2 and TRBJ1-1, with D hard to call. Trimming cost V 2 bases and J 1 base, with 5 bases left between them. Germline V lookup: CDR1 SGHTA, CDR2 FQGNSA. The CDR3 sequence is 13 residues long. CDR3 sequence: CASSLNRNTEAFF. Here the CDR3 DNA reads TGTGCCAGCAGCTTAAACAGGAACACTGAAGCTTTCTTT.